This paragraph covers one T cell receptor (beta chain) sequence. The data were obtained in a study of control samples from healthy donors and cancer patients. Sequencing used immunoSEQ multiplex PCR; TCRdb keeps in-frame clones, though not all of them. The sample has approximately 120,000 clones; 87% are singletons. Trimming cost V 4 bases and J 8 bases, with 11 bases left between them. The CDR3 covers 12 residues. Germline CDR1 MGHDK, CDR2 SYGVNS. The material sequenced was blood. The chain links TRBV25-1 to TRBJ1-2; no clear D. This clonotype was sampled from a man aged 18-30 years in good health. The CDR3 DNA is TGTGCCAGCAGTGTTAGGGTAGGCGGCTACACCTTC. The encoded protein is CASSVRVGGYTF.